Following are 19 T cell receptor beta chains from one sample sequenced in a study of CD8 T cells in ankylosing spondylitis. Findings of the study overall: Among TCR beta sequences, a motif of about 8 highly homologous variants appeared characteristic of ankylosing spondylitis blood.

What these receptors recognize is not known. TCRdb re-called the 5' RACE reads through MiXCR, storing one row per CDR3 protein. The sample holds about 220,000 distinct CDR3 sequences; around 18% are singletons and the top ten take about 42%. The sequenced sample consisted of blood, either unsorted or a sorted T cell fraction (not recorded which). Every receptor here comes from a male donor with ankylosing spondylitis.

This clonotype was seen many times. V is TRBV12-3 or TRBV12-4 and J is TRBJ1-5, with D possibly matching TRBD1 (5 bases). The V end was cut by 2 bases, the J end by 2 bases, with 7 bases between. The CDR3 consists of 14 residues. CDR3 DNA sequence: TGTGCCAGCAGTTTACTAGGGGGCAATCAGCCCCAGCATTTT. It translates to CASSLLGGNQPQHF.

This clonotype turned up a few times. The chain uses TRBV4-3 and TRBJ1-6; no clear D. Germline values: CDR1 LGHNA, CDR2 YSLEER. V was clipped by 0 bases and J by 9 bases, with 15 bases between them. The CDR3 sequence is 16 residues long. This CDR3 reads CASSQDFKKSGSPLHF. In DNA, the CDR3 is TGCGCCAGCAGCCAAGATTTTAAGAAGTCAGGTTCACCCCTCCACTTT.

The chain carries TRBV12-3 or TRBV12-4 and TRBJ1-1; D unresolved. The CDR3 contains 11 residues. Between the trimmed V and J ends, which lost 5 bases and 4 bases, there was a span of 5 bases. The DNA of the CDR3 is TGTGCCAGCAGTACCCGCACTGAAGCTTTCTTT. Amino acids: CASSTRTEAFF.

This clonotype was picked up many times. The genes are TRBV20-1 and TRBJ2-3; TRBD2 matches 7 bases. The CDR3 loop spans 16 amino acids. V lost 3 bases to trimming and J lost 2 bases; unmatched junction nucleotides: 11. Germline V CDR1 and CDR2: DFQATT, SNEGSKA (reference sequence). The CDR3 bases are TGCAGTGCTAGTCGCGGGGGAGAGCTCATCACAGATACGCAGTATTTT. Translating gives CSASRGGELITDTQYF.

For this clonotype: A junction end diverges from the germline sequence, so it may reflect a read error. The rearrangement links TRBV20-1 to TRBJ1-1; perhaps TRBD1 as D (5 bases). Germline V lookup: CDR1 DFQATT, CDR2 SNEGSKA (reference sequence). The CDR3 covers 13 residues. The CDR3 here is CSARERGNTEAIF. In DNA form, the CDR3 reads TGCAGTGCTAGGGAGAGGGGCAACACTGAAGCTATCTTT.

The CDR3 reads CASSVGPTLGGELFF. For the CDR3, the DNA is TGTGCCAGCAGCGTAGGCCCCACTCTTGGGGGGGAGCTGTTTTTT. The chain recombines TRBV9 with TRBJ2-2; D unclear. Germline assignment: CDR1 SGDLS and CDR2 YYNGEE. This CDR3 has 15 amino acids. V lost 0 bases and J lost 8, with 14 bases in between.

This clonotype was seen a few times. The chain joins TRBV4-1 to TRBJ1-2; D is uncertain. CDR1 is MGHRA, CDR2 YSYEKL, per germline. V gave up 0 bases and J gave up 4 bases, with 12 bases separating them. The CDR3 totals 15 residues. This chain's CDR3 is CASSQEAGFGYGYTF. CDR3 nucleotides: TGCGCCAGCAGCCAAGAAGCCGGGTTCGGCTATGGCTACACCTTC.

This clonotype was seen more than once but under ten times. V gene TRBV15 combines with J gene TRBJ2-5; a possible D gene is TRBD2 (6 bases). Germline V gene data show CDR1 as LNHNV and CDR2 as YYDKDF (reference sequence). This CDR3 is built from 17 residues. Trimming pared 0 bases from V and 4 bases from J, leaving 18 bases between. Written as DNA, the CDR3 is TGTGCCACCAGCAGAGATAAACTCCGCGGGGAGGTAGAGACCCAGTACTTC. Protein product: CATSRDKLRGEVETQYF.

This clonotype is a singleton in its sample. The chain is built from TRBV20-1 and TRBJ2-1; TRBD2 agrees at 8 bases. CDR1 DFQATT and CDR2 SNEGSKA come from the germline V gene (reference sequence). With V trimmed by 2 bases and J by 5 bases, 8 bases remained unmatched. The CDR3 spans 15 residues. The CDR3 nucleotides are TGCAGTGCTAGAAGGCGGGGGGACAATCACAATGAGCAGTTCTTC. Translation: CSARRRGDNHNEQFF.

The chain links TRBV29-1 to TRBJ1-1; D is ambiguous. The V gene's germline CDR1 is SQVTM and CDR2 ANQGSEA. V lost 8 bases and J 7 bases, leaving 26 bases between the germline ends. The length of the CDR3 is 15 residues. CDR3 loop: CSPPRLKGLCGEAFF. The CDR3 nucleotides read TGCAGCCCCCCCAGGTTGAAAGGGCTTTGCGGTGAAGCTTTCTTT.

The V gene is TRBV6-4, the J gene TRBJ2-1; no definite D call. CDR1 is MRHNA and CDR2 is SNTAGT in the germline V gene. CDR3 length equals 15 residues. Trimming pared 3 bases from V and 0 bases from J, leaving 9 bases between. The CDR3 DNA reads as TGTGCCAGCAGTGAGTGGCCTAGCTCCTACAATGAGCAGTTCTTC. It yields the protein CASSEWPSSYNEQFF.

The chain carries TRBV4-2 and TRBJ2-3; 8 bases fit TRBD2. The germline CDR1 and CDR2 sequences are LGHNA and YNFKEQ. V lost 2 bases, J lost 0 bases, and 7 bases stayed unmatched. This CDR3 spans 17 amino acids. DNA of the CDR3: TGTGCCAGCAGCCAAATTAGCGGGGCACCTAGCACAGATACGCAGTATTTT. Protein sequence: CASSQISGAPSTDTQYF.

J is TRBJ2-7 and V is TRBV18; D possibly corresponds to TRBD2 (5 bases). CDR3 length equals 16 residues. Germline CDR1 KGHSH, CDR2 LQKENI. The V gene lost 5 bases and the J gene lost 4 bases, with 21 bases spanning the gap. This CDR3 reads CASSNDSSFGIYEQYF. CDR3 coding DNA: TGTGCCAGCTCAAACGACTCAAGCTTCGGGATTTACGAGCAGTACTTC.

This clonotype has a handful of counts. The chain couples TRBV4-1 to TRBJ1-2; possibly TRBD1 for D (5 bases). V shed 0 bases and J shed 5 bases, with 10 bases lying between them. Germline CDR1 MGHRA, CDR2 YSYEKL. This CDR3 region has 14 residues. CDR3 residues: CASSQETGEYGYTF. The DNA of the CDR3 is TGCGCCAGCAGCCAAGAAACAGGCGAATATGGCTACACCTTC.

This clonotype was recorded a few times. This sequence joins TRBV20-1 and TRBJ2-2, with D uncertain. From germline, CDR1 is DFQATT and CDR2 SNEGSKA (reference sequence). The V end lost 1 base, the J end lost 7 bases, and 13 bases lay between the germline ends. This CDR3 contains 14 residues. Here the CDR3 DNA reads TGCAGTGCTAGAGGCGGAACCCTCAACGGGGAGCTGTTTTTT. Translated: CSARGGTLNGELFF.

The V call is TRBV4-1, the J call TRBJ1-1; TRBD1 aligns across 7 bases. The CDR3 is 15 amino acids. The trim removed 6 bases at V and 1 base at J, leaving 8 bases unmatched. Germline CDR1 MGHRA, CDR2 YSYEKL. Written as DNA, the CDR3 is TGCGCCAGCAGTCAAAACAGGGGCTCGAACACTGAAGCTTTCTTT. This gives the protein CASSQNRGSNTEAFF.

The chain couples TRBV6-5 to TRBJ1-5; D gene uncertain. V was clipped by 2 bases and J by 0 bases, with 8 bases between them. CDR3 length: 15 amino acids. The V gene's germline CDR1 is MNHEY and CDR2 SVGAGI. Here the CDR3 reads CASSYDTPSNQPQHF. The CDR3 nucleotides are TGTGCCAGCAGTTACGATACACCTAGCAATCAGCCCCAGCATTTT.

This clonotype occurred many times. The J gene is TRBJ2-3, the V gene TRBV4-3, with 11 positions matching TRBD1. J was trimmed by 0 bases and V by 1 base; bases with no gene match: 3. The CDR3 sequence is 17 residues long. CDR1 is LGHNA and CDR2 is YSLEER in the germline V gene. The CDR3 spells CASSQVGTGGSTDTQYF. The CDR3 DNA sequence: TGCGCCAGCAGCCAAGTCGGGACAGGGGGTAGCACAGATACGCAGTATTTT.

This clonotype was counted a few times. This chain's CDR3 is CASSYSWGAGNQPQHF. The CDR3 coding sequence is TGTGCCAGCAGTTACTCATGGGGCGCGGGCAATCAGCCCCAGCATTTT. The chain couples TRBV6-2 or TRBV6-3 to TRBJ1-5; TRBD1 might be the D (5 bases). With 0 bases removed from V and 2 bases from J, the gap between germline ends came to 11 bases. The CDR3 contains 16 residues. Germline CDR1 MNHEY, CDR2 SVGEGT.